This TCR beta chain originates from a study of cytomegalovirus exposure and HLA in healthy donors. This clone has a single count. This table comes from immunoSEQ multiplex PCR, and its TCRdb copy is limited to in-frame clones, with some not included. The sample lists some 170,000 clones, less than 90% occurring once. The sequenced sample consisted of PBMCs. The clonotype originates from a woman under 30 in good health and CMV-seronegative.

Written as DNA, the CDR3 is TGTGCCAGCAGCCCAGGACTCAATAATGAAAAACTGTTTTTT. As protein: CASSPGLNNEKLFF. This rearrangement joins TRBV7-9 to TRBJ1-4; no clear D gene. The CDR3 totals 14 residues. V was shortened by 5 bases and J by 4 bases, with 11 bases between the two germline ends. Germline assignment: CDR1 SEHNR and CDR2 FQNEAQ (reference sequence).